One and the same sample provided the 25 T cell receptor beta chains below, sequenced in a study of cytomegalovirus exposure and HLA in healthy donors. PCR amplification relied on 60 Vbeta primers (plus 13 Jbeta primers). TCRdb's table, derived via immunoSEQ multiplex PCR, lists solely in-frame clones and lacks some. The sample carries some 89,000 clones, just over 70% recorded once. Sequenced sample: PBMCs. Receptor source: a man aged 60 to 75 in good health and CMV-seronegative.

This clone was detected only a few times. This rearrangement joins TRBV4-3 to TRBJ2-3, with D uncertain. CDR1 and CDR2 (germline): LGHNA, YSLEER. With 0 bases removed from V and 9 bases from J, the gap between germline ends came to 13 bases. The CDR3 covers 14 residues. The DNA of the CDR3 is TGCGCCAGCAGCCAAGAACAGCTGGCCGAGACGCAGTATTTT. Its protein is CASSQEQLAETQYF.

J is TRBJ1-5 and V is TRBV30, with 7 bases identical to TRBD1. The V gene's germline CDR1 is GTSNPN and CDR2 SVGIG (reference sequence). The CDR3 runs 13 residues. V lost 1 base to trimming and J lost 7 bases; unmatched junction nucleotides: 4. DNA of the CDR3: TGTGCCTGGAGTGACAGGGGACACCAGCCCCAGCATTTT. Residues: CAWSDRGHQPQHF. The full variable domain, with the rest looked up from reference TRBV30 and TRBJ1-5, is SQTIHQWPATLVQPVGSPLSLECTVEGTSNPNLYWYRQAAGRGLQLLFYSVGIGQISSEVPQNLSASRPQDRQFILSSKKLLLSDSGFYLCAWSDRGHQPQHFGDGTRLSIL.

The chain uses TRBV30 and TRBJ1-2, with TRBD1 matching over 9 bases. The ends lost 5 bases at V and 4 bases at J; junction bases unmatched: 8. The germline CDR1 and CDR2 sequences are GTSNPN and SVGIG (reference sequence). This CDR3 comprises 14 residues. The CDR3 region has the DNA TGTGCCTGGTACAGGGGGCGAGTCGGCTATGGCTACACCTTC. As protein: CAWYRGRVGYGYTF.

This clone was detected ten times or more. This chain joins TRBV6-5 and TRBJ1-3; maybe TRBD1 (5 bases). The CDR3 loop spans 16 amino acids. From germline, CDR1 is MNHEY and CDR2 SVGAGI. V was cut by 4 bases and J by 1 base, with 14 bases left in between. The CDR3 bases are TGTGCCAGCAGTTGGGGGGGGAGAGGATCTGGAAACACCATATATTTT. It codes for CASSWGGRGSGNTIYF.

This clone was detected a few times. The V gene is TRBV6-6, the J gene TRBJ2-1; 8 positions agree with TRBD1. This CDR3 is 15 amino acids long. CDR1 and CDR2 from the germline V gene are MNHNY and SVGAGI (reference sequence). V lost 6 bases and J lost 5; bases outside the gene matches: 9. As DNA, the CDR3 is TGTGCCAGCAGCTCGGGACAGGCTATGCACAATGAGCAGTTCTTC. Residues: CASSSGQAMHNEQFF.

The CDR3 sequence is CASSPGTGDETQYF. DNA for the CDR3: TGTGCCAGCTCACCCGGGACAGGGGACGAGACCCAGTACTTC. This chain uses TRBV18 with TRBJ2-5; the match to TRBD1 covers 10 bases. J lost 5 bases, V lost 3 bases, and 3 bases had no gene match. Germline V gene data show CDR1 as KGHSH and CDR2 as LQKENI. This CDR3 has 14 residues.

This chain joins TRBV29-1 and TRBJ1-4; D remains unclear. Trimming left V 7 bases short and J 3 bases short, with 18 bases between. Looked up from germline, CDR1 is SQVTM and CDR2 is ANQGSEA. This CDR3 contains 15 residues. The CDR3 nucleotides read TGCAGCGCCCGCCCCTGGGGAGACTCTAATGAAAAACTGTTTTTT. Translating it yields CSARPWGDSNEKLFF.

The chain links TRBV5-6 to TRBJ2-5; tentative D call: TRBD2 (7 bases). Trimming pared 0 bases from V and 4 bases from J, leaving 16 bases between. This CDR3 is 16 amino acids long. Germline CDR1 reads SGHDT; CDR2 reads YYEEEE. CDR3 region: CASSLGLGGRGETQYF. CDR3 DNA: TGTGCCAGCAGCTTGGGGTTGGGGGGGCGCGGAGAGACCCAGTACTTC.

V gene TRBV7-2 combines with J gene TRBJ2-5, with TRBD2 identical over 8 bases. This CDR3 is built from 17 residues. V gave up 1 base and J gave up 4 bases; unmatched junction bases: 11. Per germline, CDR1 SGHTA and CDR2 FQGNSA. The CDR3 nucleotides read TGTGCCAGCAGCTTAGAGGTAGCGGGGAGTTTAGGAGAGACCCAGTACTTC. Encoded protein: CASSLEVAGSLGETQYF.

This chain joins TRBV6-1 and TRBJ2-7, with a weak D call TRBD2 (5 bases). The CDR3 spans 12 residues. V was pared by 7 bases and J by 4 bases, with 11 bases between. Germline CDR1 is MNHNS and CDR2 is SASEGT. CDR3 bases: TGTGCCAGCACCCAAGGCGGGTACGAGCAGTACTTC. This codes for CASTQGGYEQYF.

The V and J genes are TRBV6-6 and TRBJ1-6; D is undetermined. The CDR3 contains 15 residues. Germline CDR1 reads MNHNY; CDR2 reads SVGAGI (reference sequence). V was cut by 5 bases and J by 0 bases, with 8 bases left in between. The CDR3 bases are TGTGCCAGCAGTCCACAAAGCTCCTATAATTCACCCCTCCACTTT. As protein: CASSPQSSYNSPLHF.

V gene TRBV21-1 combines with J gene TRBJ1-1; TRBD1 is taken as the D call from the table, unchecked against the DNA. TRBV21-1 is marked as a pseudogene. The CDR3 runs 17 residues. The CDR3 reads CASSKAGRGQPSGLAFF. Here the CDR3 DNA reads TGTGCCAGCAGCAAAGCGGGCCGGGGACAGCCCTCAGGATTAGCTTTCTTT.

The rearrangement uses TRBV6-5 and TRBJ2-3; tentatively, D is TRBD1 (5 bases). Germline assignment: CDR1 MNHEY and CDR2 SVGAGI. Deletions cut 5 bases from V and 3 bases from J, with 12 bases between. This CDR3 has 14 residues. CDR3 sequence: CASSQDRQTDTQYF. DNA of the CDR3: TGTGCCAGCAGTCAAGACAGACAGACAGATACGCAGTATTTT.

This chain uses TRBV5-6 with TRBJ1-2; D is ambiguous. The CDR3 totals 13 residues. Germline CDR1 and CDR2: SGHDT and YYEEEE. V dropped 1 base and J dropped 8 bases, with 12 bases sitting between them. CDR3 residues: CASSLNPLRGYTF. CDR3 sequence (DNA): TGTGCCAGCAGCTTGAATCCACTTAGAGGCTACACCTTC.

This clone was counted only a few times. Here the CDR3 DNA reads TGTGCCAGTAGTAGGGGGGGAGCCTACAATGAGCAGTTCTTC. Residues: CASSRGGAYNEQFF. The V and J genes are TRBV19 and TRBJ2-1; 7 bases fit TRBD2. Germline trimming cut 4 bases from V and 2 bases from J; bases unmatched to any gene: 2. This CDR3 has 14 amino acids. The germline gives CDR1 LNHDA, CDR2 SQIVND (reference sequence). Full variable domain (missing parts from reference TRBV19 and TRBJ2-1): DGGITQSPKYLFRKEGQNVTLSCEQNLNHDAMYWYRQDPGQGLRLIYYSQIVNDFQKGDIAEGYSVSREKKESFPLTVTSAQKNPTAFYLCASSRGGAYNEQFFGPGTRLTVL.

The genes are TRBV19 and TRBJ1-4; TRBD1 matches at 7 bases. CDR1 LNHDA and CDR2 SQIVND come from the germline V gene (reference sequence). This CDR3 has 15 residues. V dropped 3 bases and J dropped 4; count of bases not matched to a gene: 5. CDR3 region: CASSMGDSRNEKLFF. Written as DNA, the CDR3 is TGTGCCAGTAGTATGGGGGACAGCCGTAATGAAAAACTGTTTTTT.

V usage is TRBV2 and J usage is TRBJ2-5; TRBD2 matches at 13 bases. This CDR3 spans 17 amino acids. Germline trimming cut 4 bases from V and 0 bases from J; bases unmatched to any gene: 5. Germline CDR1 reads SNHLY; CDR2 reads FYNNEI. Here the CDR3 DNA reads TGTGCCAGCAGTGGACTAGCGGGGGGATCGTACCAAGAGACCCAGTACTTC. This encodes CASSGLAGGSYQETQYF.

This clone was picked up a small number of times. V usage is TRBV7-9 and J usage is TRBJ1-5; D is perhaps TRBD1 (5 bases). Germline V CDR1 and CDR2: SEHNR, FQNEAQ (reference sequence). Trimming cost V 5 bases and J 5 bases, with 13 bases left between them. The CDR3 contains 14 residues. The CDR3 here is CASSTGGRHQPQHF. The CDR3 coding sequence is TGTGCCAGCAGCACCGGGGGGAGGCATCAGCCCCAGCATTTT.

This clone was counted once. The V call is TRBV10-3, the J call TRBJ2-3, with 7 bases fitting TRBD1. Trimming cost V 4 bases and J 1 base; bases outside gene matches: 2. The CDR3 is 14 amino acids. The V gene's germline CDR1 is ENHRY and CDR2 SYGVKD. Written as DNA, the CDR3 is TGTGCCATCAGTGTAGGGGGCGGCACAGATACGCAGTATTTT. It is translated as CAISVGGGTDTQYF.

The CDR3 spells CASSQGTGSTQYF. CDR3 coding DNA: TGTGCCAGCAGCCAAGGAACGGGGTCGACGCAGTATTTT. The gene calls are TRBV14 and TRBJ2-3, with D possibly being TRBD2 (5 bases). The CDR3 sequence is 13 residues long. CDR1 is SGHDN, CDR2 FVKESK, per germline. V was cut by 1 base and J by 9 bases, with 11 bases left in between.

The chain links TRBV13 to TRBJ2-2; TRBD2 might be the D (7 bases). The CDR3 sequence is 17 residues long. The germline V gene has CDR1 PRHDT and CDR2 FYEKMQ (reference sequence). V gave up 5 bases and J gave up 6 bases, with 22 bases separating them. The CDR3 reads CASSPPPEGGGAGELFF. The CDR3 DNA is TGTGCCAGCAGCCCTCCCCCGGAGGGGGGGGGCGCCGGGGAGCTGTTTTTT.

The genes are TRBV10-3 and TRBJ2-7; TRBD2 aligns across 7 bases. CDR1 ENHRY and CDR2 SYGVKD come from the germline V gene. The trim removed 6 bases at V and 5 bases at J, leaving 10 bases unmatched. The CDR3 is made up of 14 amino acids. The CDR3 sequence: CAIRPAGRHHEQYF. The CDR3 coding sequence is TGTGCCATCAGACCAGCGGGGAGGCACCACGAGCAGTACTTC.

The V call is TRBV10-1, the J call TRBJ2-5, with a possible D match to TRBD1 (6 bases). The germline V gene encodes CDR1 WNHNN and CDR2 SYGVQD (reference sequence). V shed 4 bases and J shed 2 bases, with 11 bases lying between them. The CDR3 extends over 14 amino acids. CDR3 nucleotide sequence: TGCGCCAGCAGTGGAGGACAGCAACAAGAGACCCAGTACTTC. This codes for CASSGGQQQETQYF.

CDR3 sequence reads: CAWGPGQGSHTEAFF. For the CDR3, the DNA is TGTGCCTGGGGGCCCGGACAGGGGAGTCACACTGAAGCTTTCTTT. The chain has TRBV30 and TRBJ1-1; the match to TRBD1 covers 9 bases. The germline V gene encodes CDR1 GTSNPN and CDR2 SVGIG (reference sequence). V shed 5 bases, J shed 3 bases, and the junction held 10 bases outside the gene matches. The CDR3 loop spans 15 amino acids.

The chain carries TRBV5-1 and TRBJ1-1, with D possibly TRBD1 on 6 matching bases. The CDR3 spans 13 residues. Germline V gene data show CDR1 as SGHRS and CDR2 as YFSETQ. Trimming removed 2 bases from V and 4 bases from J, with 9 bases in between. The CDR3 DNA is TGCGCCAGCAGCTTTACAGGGCTCACTGAAGCTTTCTTT. This encodes CASSFTGLTEAFF. The variable domain in full, with the rest retrieved from reference TRBV5-1 and TRBJ1-1, is KAGVTQTPRYLIKTRGQQVTLSCSPISGHRSVSWYQQTPGQGLQFLFEYFSETQRNKGNFPGRFSGRQFSNSRSEMNVSTLELGDSALYLCASSFTGLTEAFFGQGTRLTVV.